The 30 T cell receptor beta chains listed next were all sequenced from one sample in a study of CXCR3-negative and CXCR3-positive naive CD8 T cells. Libraries of TRB cDNA were made by 5' RACE and carried UMIs. TCRdb reanalyzed the 5' RACE reads and collapses them to one entry per CDR3 protein, without DNA. This sample's clone table lists tens of thousands of distinct CDR3 sequences. Source material: memory CD8+ T cells from blood. These receptors were taken from a human donor in good health. Some clones in this sample may be carry-over from other donors' samples.

CDR3 in amino acids: CASSEVKGWNTGELFF. The genes are TRBV6-1 and TRBJ2-2. Germline loops: CDR1 MNHNS, CDR2 SASEGT. This CDR3 has 16 amino acids.

The gene calls are TRBV7-9 and TRBJ1-1; TCRdb returns TRBD1, unconfirmable since there is no DNA. CDR3 size: 12 residues. The germline CDR1 and CDR2 sequences are SEHNR and FQNEAQ (reference sequence). The CDR3 spells CASTSRGDGAFF.

The chain links TRBV29-1 to TRBJ2-1. This CDR3 has 14 amino acids. Germline V gives CDR1 SQVTM, CDR2 ANQGSEA. CDR3 loop: CSVEPTSSYNEQFF.

This chain connects TRBV6-5 to TRBJ2-3; TCRdb designates TRBD1, a call that cannot be tested without DNA. Germline V gene lookup returns CDR1 MNHEY and CDR2 SVGAGI. The CDR3 has 15 residues. The CDR3 loop reads CASSYSAGRADTQYF.

This chain uses TRBV6-4 with TRBJ2-3; TCRdb gives TRBD1 as the D gene, but with no DNA this cannot be confirmed. Germline CDR1 reads MRHNA; CDR2 reads SNTAGT. The CDR3 is 13 residues long. The CDR3 spells CASSDGGADTQYF.

The chain uses TRBV9 and TRBJ2-3; with no DNA, the TCRdb D assignment of TRBD1 cannot be verified. Germline V gives CDR1 SGDLS, CDR2 YYNGEE. This CDR3 has 14 amino acids. The CDR3 spells CASSETGRTDTQYF.

The chain joins TRBV20-1 to TRBJ2-7; the TCRdb D gene call, TRBD1, has no DNA to confirm it. CDR3 length: 14 amino acids. CDR1 is DFQATT and CDR2 is SNEGSKA in the germline V gene (reference sequence). CDR3 sequence: CSARDRDRSYEQYF.

The CDR3 here is CASSAPRDRGPEQYF. This rearrangement joins TRBV6-2 or TRBV6-3 to TRBJ2-7; TCRdb outputs TRBD1, but without DNA this stays unchecked. CDR1 MNHEY and CDR2 SVGEGT come from the germline V gene. The CDR3 runs 15 residues.

CDR3 loop: CASSIGSGTYSYNEQFF. The V gene is TRBV19, the J gene TRBJ2-1; TCRdb outputs TRBD1, but without DNA this stays unchecked. Germline V lookup: CDR1 LNHDA, CDR2 SQIVND (reference sequence). CDR3 length equals 17 residues. Together with reference TRBV19 and TRBJ2-1, the CDR3 gives the full variable domain: DGGITQSPKYLFRKEGQNVTLSCEQNLNHDAMYWYRQDPGQGLRLIYYSQIVNDFQKGDIAEGYSVSREKKESFPLTVTSAQKNPTAFYLCASSIGSGTYSYNEQFFGPGTRLTVL.

This CDR3 reads CASSQDGDTEAFF. The chain carries TRBV4-1 and TRBJ1-1. CDR3 size: 13 residues. Germline V gene data show CDR1 as MGHRA and CDR2 as YSYEKL.

The chain links TRBV28 to TRBJ2-3; the D gene TCRdb calls, TRBD1, cannot be checked with no DNA. There are 15 residues in the CDR3. Germline CDR1 and CDR2: MDHEN and SYDVKM. Here the CDR3 reads CASSPSQGATDTQYF. The variable domain in full, with the rest retrieved from reference TRBV28 and TRBJ2-3, is DVKVTQSSRYLVKRTGEKVFLECVQDMDHENMFWYRQDPGLGLRLIYFSYDVKMKEKGDIPEGYSVSREKKERFSLILESASTNQTSMYLCASSPSQGATDTQYFGPGTRLTVL.

The chain combines TRBV4-1 with TRBJ1-1; TCRdb lists TRBD1, though no DNA is available to test this call. The CDR3 totals 15 residues. CDR1 and CDR2 from the germline V gene are MGHRA and YSYEKL. CDR3 residues: CASSQEGGAVTEAFF.

The chain uses TRBV28 and TRBJ1-1. There are 15 residues in the CDR3. CDR1 is MDHEN, CDR2 SYDVKM, per germline. The CDR3 loop is CASSFHWKENTEAFF.

The rearrangement uses TRBV7-2 and TRBJ2-2. Germline CDR1 is SGHTA and CDR2 is FQGNSA. This CDR3 has 14 residues. The CDR3 loop reads CASSLGPSTGELFF. The complete variable domain, with remaining parts taken from reference TRBV7-2 and TRBJ2-2, reads GAGVSQSPSNKVTEKGKDVELRCDPISGHTALYWYRQSLGQGLEFLIYFQGNSAPDKSGLPSDRFSAERTGGSVSTLTIQRTQQEDSAVYLCASSLGPSTGELFFGEGSRLTVL.

The chain carries TRBV7-2 and TRBJ2-1; TCRdb indicates TRBD2, and absent DNA this call remains unverified. Germline values: CDR1 SGHTA, CDR2 FQGNSA. The CDR3 has 15 residues. CDR3 in amino acids: CASSSTSGPYNEQFF.

The chain is built from TRBV20-1 and TRBJ2-1; TCRdb proposes TRBD2, but this gene call is untestable without DNA. CDR3 size: 17 residues. Germline loops: CDR1 DFQATT, CDR2 SNEGSKA (reference sequence). CDR3 residues: CSAIPAGGGDSYNEQFF.

The chain's CDR3 is CASSYRRIPTGQGFDEQFF. The chain recombines TRBV6-5 with TRBJ2-1; TCRdb proposes TRBD1, but this gene call is untestable without DNA. Germline V gene sequence: CDR1 MNHEY, CDR2 SVGAGI. This CDR3 has 19 residues.

This CDR3 reads CASSPRTGQDQPQPF. This chain connects TRBV18 to TRBJ1-5; the D call of TRBD1 rests on TCRdb alone, since no DNA is present to check it. The CDR3 is 15 residues long. Germline V gene lookup returns CDR1 KGHSH and CDR2 LQKENI. Full variable domain (rest looked up from reference TRBV18 and TRBJ1-5): NAGVMQNPRHLVRRRGQEARLRCSPMKGHSHVYWYRQLPEEGLKFMVYLQKENIIDESGMPKERFSAEFPKEGPSILRIQQVVRGDSAAYFCASSPRTGQDQPQPFGDGTRLSIL.

The rearrangement uses TRBV29-1 and TRBJ2-5; TCRdb picks TRBD1, but there is no DNA to check that call. CDR1 and CDR2 from the germline V gene are SQVTM and ANQGSEA. This CDR3 contains 15 residues. CDR3 amino acids: CSVEDPRGQEETQYF. The variable domain in full, completed from reference TRBV29-1 and TRBJ2-5, reads SAVISQKPSRDICQRGTSLTIQCQVDSQVTMMFWYRQQPGQSLTLIATANQGSEATYESGFVIDKFPISRPNLTFSTLTVSNMSPEDSSIYLCSVEDPRGQEETQYFGPGTRLLVL.

The rearrangement uses TRBV29-1 and TRBJ1-1. From germline, CDR1 is SQVTM and CDR2 ANQGSEA. The CDR3 runs to 12 residues. The CDR3 sequence is CSVRPYGTEAFF.

This chain connects TRBV27 to TRBJ1-2. Germline CDR1 and CDR2: MNHEY and SMNVEV (reference sequence). The CDR3 totals 14 residues. This CDR3 reads CASSFGRSGYGYTF.

The chain uses TRBV29-1 and TRBJ2-7; TCRdb proposes TRBD1, but this gene call is untestable without DNA. This CDR3 has 13 amino acids. Germline CDR1 is SQVTM and CDR2 is ANQGSEA. CDR3 protein: CSVYGAIAYEQYF.

The chain recombines TRBV12-3 or TRBV12-4 with TRBJ2-1; the TCRdb D gene call, TRBD1, has no DNA to confirm it. The CDR3 is made up of 15 amino acids. Here the CDR3 reads CASSLGRGSRNEQFF.

The genes are TRBV7-2 and TRBJ1-2; lacking DNA, the TRBD1 call made by TCRdb goes unchecked. The germline V gene has CDR1 SGHTA and CDR2 FQGNSA. This CDR3 is 15 amino acids long. The CDR3: CASSRPGGRYDGYTF. The full variable domain, with the rest looked up from reference TRBV7-2 and TRBJ1-2, is GAGVSQSPSNKVTEKGKDVELRCDPISGHTALYWYRQSLGQGLEFLIYFQGNSAPDKSGLPSDRFSAERTGGSVSTLTIQRTQQEDSAVYLCASSRPGGRYDGYTFGSGTRLTVV.

The rearrangement links TRBV5-1 to TRBJ1-1. Germline values: CDR1 SGHRS, CDR2 YFSETQ. The length of the CDR3 is 16 residues. The CDR3 sequence: CASSLAKGPMNTEAFF.

CDR3 sequence: CSVAQRTLSGNTIYF. The chain combines TRBV29-1 with TRBJ1-3. The CDR3 loop spans 15 amino acids. In germline, CDR1 is SQVTM, CDR2 ANQGSEA.

The chain is built from TRBV29-1 and TRBJ2-7; without DNA, the TCRdb call of TRBD1 cannot be checked. The CDR3 loop spans 13 amino acids. Germline CDR1 SQVTM, CDR2 ANQGSEA. CDR3 loop: CSGSTGESYEQYF.

CDR3 loop: CASSFGQGTYEQYF. The chain is built from TRBV12-3 or TRBV12-4 and TRBJ2-7; with no DNA, the TCRdb D assignment of TRBD1 cannot be verified. The CDR3 runs 14 residues.

The chain is built from TRBV29-1 and TRBJ2-7; with no DNA, the TCRdb D assignment of TRBD1 cannot be verified. CDR1 is SQVTM and CDR2 is ANQGSEA in the germline V gene. The CDR3 has 12 residues. CDR3: CSVEGDTYEQYF.

This sequence joins TRBV27 and TRBJ2-7; TCRdb reports TRBD1, a call that lacks DNA to check it against. The CDR3 sequence is 17 residues long. The germline CDR1 and CDR2 sequences are MNHEY and SMNVEV (reference sequence). CDR3 sequence reads: CASSPAWDRPTYYEQYF.